This TCR beta chain was captured by sequencing in a study of cytomegalovirus exposure and HLA in healthy donors. Some clones are missing from TCRdb's copy, which holds only in-frame ones; the method was immunoSEQ multiplex PCR. This repertoire shows 120,000 or so clones, 85% found once; its top ten account for about 2%. CDR3 length: 15 residues. Germline CDR1 SGHRS, CDR2 YFSETQ. Trimming cost V 4 bases and J 8 bases; bases outside gene matches: 10. To note about this clone: Its antigen is as yet unknown.

Study findings and constraints: The tendency of first-cohort TCR clusters to co-occur in the 120 validation repertoires was identified by a subsequent analysis. TCR beta chains numbering 164 were designated cytomegalovirus-associated. Most TCR sequences showed up rarely, but some public TCRs showed up in many donors.

The sequenced sample was PBMCs. This clonotype was obtained from a woman aged 25-40 years in good health and CMV-seronegative. The chain carries TRBV5-1 and TRBJ2-1; TRBD1 matches at 9 bases. CDR3 DNA sequence: TGCGCCAGCAGCGTAACGACAGGGGGTACCCATGAGCAGTTCTTC. The encoded protein is CASSVTTGGTHEQFF.